Below, 18 T cell receptor beta chains from the same sample are listed, as sequenced in a study of T-cell memory formation after mild COVID-19. TCRdb itself ran the 5' RACE reads through MiXCR, one entry per CDR3 protein. Among 250,000 to 350,000 distinct CDR3 sequences listed, more than 15% were seen once. The sample taken for sequencing was PBMCs or a T cell subset sorted from them (not recorded which). All receptors derive from a man aged 18 to 30 who had mild COVID-19 (a few samples of this study predate the infection). Cell type and time point are not known.

V usage is TRBV4-1 and J usage is TRBJ2-7; 8 nucleotides agree with TRBD1. Germline lookup yields CDR1 MGHRA and CDR2 YSYEKL. This CDR3 has 13 residues. The J segment lost 7 bases and the V segment lost 1 base, leaving 3 bases of the junction unmatched. As DNA, the CDR3 is TGCGCCAGCAGCCAAGGGGGACAGGAAGAGCAGTACTTC. This gives the protein CASSQGGQEEQYF.

This clonotype has at least ten counts. The chain is built from TRBV6-6 and TRBJ1-2; D is uncertain. There are 14 residues in the CDR3. CDR1 and CDR2 from the germline V gene are MNHNY and SVGAGI (reference sequence). Trimming removed 2 bases from V and 6 bases from J, with 13 bases in between. This CDR3 reads CASSYVQALDGYTF. DNA of the CDR3: TGTGCCAGCAGTTACGTTCAGGCCCTAGATGGCTACACCTTC.

The J gene is TRBJ2-1, the V gene TRBV4-2; D call uncertain. The CDR3 contains 13 residues. Germline assignment: CDR1 LGHNA and CDR2 YNFKEQ. V shed 4 bases and J shed 10 bases, with 14 bases lying between them. The CDR3 coding sequence is TGTGCCAGCAGCCCGACTGGGGTGGGGGAGCAGTTCTTC. This codes for CASSPTGVGEQFF.

The V call is TRBV7-9, the J call TRBJ1-1; D ambiguous. Per the germline V gene, CDR1 is SEHNR and CDR2 is FQNEAQ (reference sequence). Trimming cost V 5 bases and J 3 bases, with 16 bases left between them. CDR3 length: 15 amino acids. This CDR3 reads CASSRPGEGDTEAFF. DNA for the CDR3: TGTGCCAGCAGCCGGCCGGGTGAGGGAGACACTGAAGCTTTCTTT.

V usage is TRBV7-3 and J usage is TRBJ2-3, with D unclear. From germline, CDR1 is SGHTA and CDR2 FQGTGA. V lost 2 bases and J lost 2, with 5 bases in between. CDR3 length equals 13 residues. The CDR3 coding sequence is TGTGCCAGCAGCTTATCCCCCACAGATACGCAGTATTTT. Translation gives CASSLSPTDTQYF.

V and J are TRBV5-1 and TRBJ2-4, with a possible D match to TRBD2 (5 bases). V shed 4 bases and J shed 8 bases, with 19 bases lying between them. This CDR3 has 15 amino acids. CDR1 and CDR2 from the germline V gene are SGHRS and YFSETQ. The CDR3 bases are TGCGCCAGCAGCCCCGGTGCCGCCCCCGGGGACATTCAGTACTTC. Its translation is CASSPGAAPGDIQYF. Complete variable domain (other parts from reference TRBV5-1 and TRBJ2-4): KAGVTQTPRYLIKTRGQQVTLSCSPISGHRSVSWYQQTPGQGLQFLFEYFSETQRNKGNFPGRFSGRQFSNSRSEMNVSTLELGDSALYLCASSPGAAPGDIQYFGAGTRLSVL.

V usage is TRBV11-2 and J usage is TRBJ1-1; D is uncertain. The germline V and J ends were trimmed by 5 bases and 6 bases, with 16 bases remaining between them. The CDR3 loop spans 14 amino acids. Germline V CDR1 and CDR2: SGHAT, FQNNGV. CDR3 region: CASSLVARSAEAFF. The CDR3 nucleotides are TGTGCCAGCAGCCTAGTGGCCAGGAGCGCTGAAGCTTTCTTT.

This clonotype has ten or more counts. An end of the junction does not agree with germline; a read error may underlie this. The chain uses TRBV5-1 and TRBJ2-3; D is undetermined. Looked up from germline, CDR1 is SGHRS and CDR2 is YFSETQ. This CDR3 is built from 11 residues. Here the CDR3 DNA reads TGTGCCAGCAGCTTGGTAGATACGCAGTATTTT. Translation: CASSLVDTQYF.

The rearrangement joins TRBV10-3 to TRBJ2-2; 7 bases fit TRBD1. From germline, CDR1 is ENHRY and CDR2 SYGVKD. The CDR3 consists of 14 residues. V was pared by 7 bases and J by 3 bases, with 5 bases of the junction left unmatched. For the CDR3, the DNA is TGTGCCATCACGCAGGGGGATGACACCGGGGAGCTGTTTTTT. Translating gives CAITQGDDTGELFF.

V is TRBV7-9 and J is TRBJ2-5, with TRBD1 matching 7 bases. The junction had 7 bases not matched to a gene; V was cut back by 5 bases and J by 4 bases. The CDR3 has 14 residues. The germline gives CDR1 SEHNR, CDR2 FQNEAQ (reference sequence). The CDR3 spells CASSPPAGGETQYF. DNA of the CDR3: TGTGCCAGCAGCCCCCCGGCAGGGGGAGAGACCCAGTACTTC.

V usage is TRBV21-1 and J usage is TRBJ1-1. TRBV21-1 is a known pseudogene. The length of the CDR3 is 12 residues. In nucleotides, the CDR3 is TGTGCCAGCACCCTAAAAATACGGGAAGCTTTCTTT. Its translation: CASTLKIREAFF.

V usage is TRBV4-1 and J usage is TRBJ1-1, with D unresolved. The CDR3 is 15 amino acids. The V end was cut by 2 bases, the J end by 1 base, with 11 bases between. Germline CDR1 and CDR2: MGHRA and YSYEKL. The CDR3 loop reads CASSQIGTRNTEAFF. CDR3 in DNA: TGCGCCAGCAGCCAAATAGGAACGCGGAACACTGAAGCTTTCTTT.

This clonotype was recorded a few times. The rearrangement joins TRBV20-1 to TRBJ2-3, with unresolved D. CDR3 length equals 12 residues. The V end was cut by 3 bases, the J end by 3 bases, with 7 bases between. From germline, CDR1 is DFQATT and CDR2 SNEGSKA (reference sequence). The CDR3 DNA sequence: TGCAGTGCTAGTATACAGACAGATACGCAGTATTTT. It yields the protein CSASIQTDTQYF.

This chain uses TRBV5-1 with TRBJ1-3; D gene ambiguous. The CDR3 is 15 residues long. V lost 4 bases and J 0 bases, leaving 11 bases between the germline ends. Germline V gives CDR1 SGHRS, CDR2 YFSETQ. CDR3 bases: TGCGCCAGCAGCCTCGGAAGCATCTCTGGAAACACCATATATTTT. It specifies CASSLGSISGNTIYF.

This chain links TRBV5-1 with TRBJ2-1; TRBD1 aligns across 7 bases. Germline lookup yields CDR1 SGHRS and CDR2 YFSETQ. The length of the CDR3 is 15 residues. With 1 base clipped from V and 8 bases from J, the junction kept 9 bases outside the gene matches. The chain's CDR3 is CASSLYRQGGDEQFF. CDR3 DNA sequence: TGCGCCAGCAGCTTGTACCGACAGGGTGGCGATGAGCAGTTCTTC.

The chain recombines TRBV7-9 with TRBJ2-5; no definite D call. The germline CDR1 and CDR2 sequences are SEHNR and FQNEAQ (reference sequence). The V and J ends lost 4 bases and 4 bases respectively, with 16 bases between them. CDR3 size: 15 residues. The CDR3 DNA follows: TGTGCCAGCAGCTCTGGGCAACCGGGCGGAGAGACCCAGTACTTC. It is translated as CASSSGQPGGETQYF.

This clonotype was detected only a few times. The chain combines TRBV29-1 with TRBJ2-2, with D unclear. This CDR3 contains 14 residues. V was cut by 4 bases and J by 7 bases, with 16 bases left in between. Germline CDR1 and CDR2: SQVTM and ANQGSEA. The CDR3 protein is CSVAVTGIGGELFF. As DNA, the CDR3 is TGCAGCGTTGCGGTCACGGGCATTGGCGGGGAGCTGTTTTTT.

This clonotype appeared a few times. For the CDR3, the DNA is TGTGCCAGCAGTTACCCCGCCGGGGGCGAAGGTCAGCCCCAGCATTTT. Its translation: CASSYPAGGEGQPQHF. The V and J genes are TRBV6-6 and TRBJ1-5; D perhaps matches TRBD1 (6 bases). Per germline, CDR1 MNHNY and CDR2 SVGAGI (reference sequence). This CDR3 region has 16 residues. V lost 2 bases and J lost 6, with 17 bases in between.